The T cell receptor beta chain described here comes from a study of shared clonotypes between healthy human individuals. Germline CDR1 SGHNT, CDR2 YYREEE (reference sequence). V was shortened by 4 bases and J by 1 base, with 11 bases between the two germline ends. CDR3 size: 14 residues. Whole-study findings and limits: When naive CD4 clonotypes were compared across several donors, approximately 4.9% were shared. Sequencing depth was expected to influence donor clonotype sharing.

The naive CD8 subset, CD45RO-negative cells positively selected for CCR7, excluded terminally differentiated effector memory CD45RA+ cells. The data were produced by immunoSEQ multiplex PCR, yet TCRdb's version contains in-frame clones alone and is incomplete. The sample gives 660,000 or so clones, 95% to 96% of which show up once; about 0.12% is in the top ten. Details on this clone: The antigen is unknown.

The chain joins TRBV5-4 to TRBJ1-1, with D maybe TRBD1 (5 bases). This TCR was sampled from a woman in her 30s in good health. The sample comprised naive CD8+ T cells sorted from blood. CDR3 coding DNA: TGTGCCAGCAGCCCGCAGGACAAGAACACTGAAGCTTTCTTT. Amino acid sequence: CASSPQDKNTEAFF.